The 7 T cell receptor beta chains listed next were all sequenced from one sample in a study of Ad26.COV2.S vaccination and SARS-CoV-2 variants. Noted treatment: roughly 18 received Ad26.COV2.S at low or high dose, single or two shots; roughly five received placebo; per-sample allocation not given. Sampling took place 63 days after the first vaccine or placebo injection. Sequenced by immunoSEQ multiplex PCR; TCRdb stores in-frame clones only, minus some. Here the sample spans roughly 300,000 clones, about 88% being singletons. The sample consisted of peripheral blood, taken in a trial of Ad26.COV2.S vaccine versus placebo. These receptors all come from a person aged 18-60 years who received the Ad26.COV2.S COVID-19 vaccine or a placebo.

This chain joins TRBV9 and TRBJ1-5; maybe TRBD1 (6 bases). The CDR3 runs to 14 residues. V gave up 0 bases and J gave up 5 bases, with 9 bases separating them. Germline V gene sequence: CDR1 SGDLS, CDR2 YYNGEE. The CDR3 loop is CASSVGAGDQPQHF. The CDR3 nucleotides are TGTGCCAGCAGCGTAGGGGCAGGGGATCAGCCCCAGCATTTT.

The chain combines TRBV27 with TRBJ1-6, with D uncertain. CDR3 length: 13 amino acids. CDR1 is MNHEY and CDR2 is SMNVEV in the germline V gene (reference sequence). V was cut by 6 bases and J by 10 bases, with 13 bases left in between. The CDR3, as DNA: TGTGCCAGCAGGGCAGGAAGGTTCTCACCCCTCCACTTT. It codes for CASRAGRFSPLHF.

This clone was seen more than once but under ten times. The rearrangement links TRBV14 to TRBJ1-6, with D tentatively TRBD1 (6 bases). Trimming took 3 bases from V and 0 from J, leaving 15 bases between them. Germline V CDR1 and CDR2: SGHDN, FVKESK. This CDR3 spans 18 amino acids. As DNA, the CDR3 is TGTGCCAGCAGCCAGCGGACAGACTACAGCTCCTATAATTCACCCCTCCACTTT. It translates to CASSQRTDYSSYNSPLHF. The whole variable domain, filled in from reference TRBV14 and TRBJ1-6, reads EAGVTQFPSHSVIEKGQTVTLRCDPISGHDNLYWYRRVMGKEIKFLLHFVKESKQDESGMPNNRFLAERTGGTYSTLKVQPAELEDSGVYFCASSQRTDYSSYNSPLHFGNGTRLTVT.

In its sample, this clone was seen a few times. In DNA, the CDR3 is TGTGCCAGCTCACCTGGCTACACCTTC. Protein: CASSPGYTF. V gene TRBV18 combines with J gene TRBJ1-2, with D unresolved. The CDR3 is made up of 9 amino acids. The V gene's germline CDR1 is KGHSH and CDR2 LQKENI. V shed 3 bases and J shed 7 bases, with 0 bases lying between them.

Points on this clone: This CDR3 is also generated by other DNA sequences in the sample. This rearrangement joins TRBV27 to TRBJ2-2; D might be TRBD2 (6 bases). This CDR3 spans 13 amino acids. Germline CDR1 and CDR2: MNHEY and SMNVEV (reference sequence). V dropped 3 bases and J dropped 5 bases, with 7 bases sitting between them. CDR3 sequence: CASSFGGTGELFF. CDR3 DNA sequence: TGTGCCAGCAGTTTCGGGGGAACCGGGGAGCTGTTTTTT.

The rearrangement uses TRBV19 and TRBJ1-2, with 8 bases fitting TRBD1. V was clipped by 5 bases and J by 8 bases; unmatched bases: 7. CDR3 size: 13 residues. CDR1 and CDR2 from the germline V gene are LNHDA and SQIVND (reference sequence). The CDR3 is CASSGGQDGGYTF. In DNA, the CDR3 is TGTGCCAGTAGTGGGGGACAGGATGGCGGCTACACCTTC.

The chain recombines TRBV7-9 with TRBJ1-4; D perhaps matches TRBD1 (5 bases). Deletions cut 5 bases from V and 1 base from J, with 20 bases between. The CDR3 has 18 amino acids. Germline assignment: CDR1 SEHNR and CDR2 FQNEAQ (reference sequence). The CDR3: CASSPGKGTPITNEKLFF. CDR3 nucleotides: TGTGCCAGCAGCCCCGGAAAGGGGACCCCTATAACTAATGAAAAACTGTTTTTT.